This TCR beta chain was sequenced during a study of T cell responses to AZD1222 COVID-19 vaccine. This CDR3 has 15 residues. The germline CDR1 and CDR2 sequences are LNHDA and SQIVND (reference sequence). V lost 2 bases and J lost 4, with 9 bases in between. Sequencing was performed with immunoSEQ multiplex PCR; in TCRdb, only in-frame clones are kept and a portion is missing. The sample holds tens of thousands of clones; 75% to 90% are singletons and the top ten take roughly 2.4%. As concerns this clone: The antigen is unknown.

General study points: Seropositivity was recorded at baseline in only 6 or 7 AZD1222 recipients.

The chain has TRBV19 and TRBJ2-6; D ambiguous. This receptor was taken from an adult who received the AZD1222 COVID-19 vaccine. The sequencing used peripheral blood, collected 28 days after the second AZD1222 dose. The CDR3 is CASSIRGAGANVLTF. CDR3 DNA: TGTGCCAGTAGTATAAGAGGTGCGGGGGCCAACGTCCTGACTTTC.